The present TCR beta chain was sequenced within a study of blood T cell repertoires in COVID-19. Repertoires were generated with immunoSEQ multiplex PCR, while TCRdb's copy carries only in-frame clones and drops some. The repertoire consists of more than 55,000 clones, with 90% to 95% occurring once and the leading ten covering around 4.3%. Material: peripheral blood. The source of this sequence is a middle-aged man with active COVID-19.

The CDR3 loop is CASSERSGGSPTQYF. The CDR3 DNA reads TGTGCCAGCAGTGAACGGAGCGGGGGGTCTCCTACGCAGTATTTT. The chain joins TRBV2 to TRBJ2-3; 9 nucleotides line up with TRBD2. Germline V gene data show CDR1 as SNHLY and CDR2 as FYNNEI. J lost 8 bases, V lost 2 bases, and 8 bases had no gene match. The CDR3 runs to 15 residues. Full variable domain (rest looked up from reference TRBV2 and TRBJ2-3): EPEVTQTPSHQVTQMGQEVILRCVPISNHLYFYWYRQILGQKVEFLVSFYNNEISEKSEIFDDQFSVERPDGSNFTLKIRSTKLEDSAMYFCASSERSGGSPTQYFGPGTRLTVL.